The 23 T cell receptor beta chains in this list originate from one sample, sequenced in a study of blood T cell repertoires in COVID-19. Here immunoSEQ multiplex PCR was the method, and the copy in TCRdb shows in-frame clones only, minus some. The sample has more than 150,000 clones; roughly four fifths are singletons. Sequenced material: peripheral blood. These receptor sequences come from a man aged 70 or older who had recovered from COVID-19.

The chain is built from TRBV7-6 and TRBJ2-7; 11 nucleotides align to TRBD2. Germline V gene data show CDR1 as SGHVS and CDR2 as FNYEAQ. The CDR3 covers 16 residues. V shed 5 bases and J 4 bases; nucleotides not matched to a gene: 10. For the CDR3, the DNA is TGTGCCAGCAGCGCTAGCCCCGGGACTAGCGGTTACGAGCAGTACTTC. Translated: CASSASPGTSGYEQYF.

The chain couples TRBV6-5 to TRBJ1-5; TRBD1 matches 10 bases. CDR1 and CDR2 (germline): MNHEY, SVGAGI. The trim removed 7 bases at V and 2 bases at J, leaving 2 bases unmatched. This CDR3 spans 14 amino acids. CDR3 sequence reads: CASTGTGGNQPQHF. The CDR3 bases are TGTGCCAGCACTGGGACAGGGGGCAATCAGCCCCAGCATTTT.

The chain carries TRBV11-2 and TRBJ2-1; TRBD2 matches 12 bases. CDR1 and CDR2 (germline): SGHAT, FQNNGV. V trimming: 6 bases; J trimming: 6 bases; junction bases outside the gene matches: 6. This CDR3 spans 15 amino acids. CDR3 coding DNA: TGTGCCAGCAGTACGGGGACTAGCGGGTTCAATGAGCAGTTCTTC. Its translation is CASSTGTSGFNEQFF.

The chain couples TRBV19 to TRBJ2-1; 10 bases match TRBD2. V lost 3 bases, J lost 8 bases, and 13 bases stayed unmatched. CDR3 size: 17 residues. The germline CDR1 and CDR2 sequences are LNHDA and SQIVND (reference sequence). The CDR3 loop reads CASSILPTSGKMDEQFF. CDR3 in DNA: TGTGCCAGTAGTATCCTCCCCACTAGCGGGAAAATGGATGAGCAGTTCTTC. Based on the CDR3 plus reference TRBV19 and TRBJ2-1, the full variable domain is DGGITQSPKYLFRKEGQNVTLSCEQNLNHDAMYWYRQDPGQGLRLIYYSQIVNDFQKGDIAEGYSVSREKKESFPLTVTSAQKNPTAFYLCASSILPTSGKMDEQFFGPGTRLTVL.

The rearrangement uses TRBV2 and TRBJ2-1, with D possibly TRBD2 on 6 matching bases. Trimming removed 5 bases at V and 2 bases at J, with 13 bases between. The CDR3 length is 15 residues. The germline V gene has CDR1 SNHLY and CDR2 FYNNEI. For the CDR3, the DNA is TGTGCCAGCAGTACTTTGACGGGAGCCTACAATGAGCAGTTCTTC. Amino acid sequence: CASSTLTGAYNEQFF.

The chain couples TRBV7-3 to TRBJ2-3; D remains unclear. Germline CDR1 and CDR2: SGHTA and FQGTGA. The CDR3 is made up of 14 amino acids. The ends were cut back, 0 bases at V and 0 bases at J, with 4 bases in the middle. This chain's CDR3 is CASSLTGSTDTQYF. CDR3 nucleotide sequence: TGTGCCAGCAGCTTAACTGGCAGCACAGATACGCAGTATTTT.

The rearrangement uses TRBV11-2 and TRBJ2-1; 8 nucleotides line up with TRBD2. The CDR3 has 14 amino acids. Trimming removed 6 bases from V and 0 bases from J; junction bases left unmatched: 1. Looked up from germline, CDR1 is SGHAT and CDR2 is FQNNGV. CDR3 in DNA: TGTGCCAGCAGAAGCGGGAGCTCCTACAATGAGCAGTTCTTC. As protein: CASRSGSSYNEQFF.

The V call is TRBV6-5, the J call TRBJ1-1; maybe TRBD1 (6 bases). CDR3 length equals 14 residues. Germline V gives CDR1 MNHEY, CDR2 SVGAGI. Trimming shortened V by 5 bases and J by 1 base, and 11 bases separated the two germline ends. In nucleotides, the CDR3 is TGTGCCAGCAGTCAACCGACAGGGAACACTGAAGCTTTCTTT. It encodes CASSQPTGNTEAFF.

The J gene is TRBJ1-3, the V gene TRBV28; D unresolved. V was pared by 6 bases and J by 3 bases, with 12 bases between. The CDR3 runs 14 residues. From germline, CDR1 is MDHEN and CDR2 SYDVKM. The CDR3 region has the DNA TGTGCCAGCAGCCAGCCCGGGGATGGAAACACCATATATTTT. Translation: CASSQPGDGNTIYF.

J is TRBJ2-1 and V is TRBV7-2, with TRBD2 matching over 10 bases. The CDR3 is 15 amino acids. The V segment lost 4 bases and the J segment 4 bases; nucleotides outside the gene matches: 4. The germline V gene encodes CDR1 SGHTA and CDR2 FQGNSA. The CDR3 bases are TGTGCCAGCAGCTGGGGGGGACTAGCGTACAATGAGCAGTTCTTC. It yields the protein CASSWGGLAYNEQFF. The whole variable domain, remainder taken from reference TRBV7-2 and TRBJ2-1, is GAGVSQSPSNKVTEKGKDVELRCDPISGHTALYWYRQSLGQGLEFLIYFQGNSAPDKSGLPSDRFSAERTGGSVSTLTIQRTQQEDSAVYLCASSWGGLAYNEQFFGPGTRLTVL.

This clone turned up a few times. The chain combines TRBV2 with TRBJ1-2, with unresolved D. The V end lost 5 bases, the J end lost 4 bases, and 5 bases lay between the germline ends. Per germline, CDR1 SNHLY and CDR2 FYNNEI. The CDR3 loop spans 11 amino acids. CDR3 nucleotide sequence: TGTGCCAGCAGTTCAGGCTATGGCTACACCTTC. This sequence encodes CASSSGYGYTF.

The chain is built from TRBV18 and TRBJ1-6; 7 bases are shared with TRBD1. Germline CDR1 is KGHSH and CDR2 is LQKENI. The CDR3 is made up of 15 amino acids. Germline trimming cut 3 bases from V and 7 bases from J; bases unmatched to any gene: 6. The DNA for the CDR3 is TGTGCCAGCTCACCCCCCGGGACAGCCAATTCACCCCTCCACTTT. The encoded protein is CASSPPGTANSPLHF.

V and J are TRBV11-2 and TRBJ1-1; D might be TRBD1 (6 bases). Per the germline V gene, CDR1 is SGHAT and CDR2 is FQNNGV. The CDR3 runs to 13 residues. The V end lost 3 bases, the J end lost 3 bases, and 8 bases lay between the germline ends. CDR3: CASSLGHYTEAFF. The DNA of the CDR3 is TGTGCCAGCAGCTTGGGACATTACACTGAAGCTTTCTTT.

The DNA of the CDR3 is TGTGCCAGCAGCTTGCCGTCCAGCTCTGGAAACACCATATATTTT. This codes for CASSLPSSSGNTIYF. The chain joins TRBV5-4 to TRBJ1-3; no definite D call. Trimming took 1 base from V and 0 from J, leaving 8 bases between them. The CDR3 totals 15 residues. Germline loops: CDR1 SGHNT, CDR2 YYREEE (reference sequence). Based on the CDR3 plus reference TRBV5-4 and TRBJ1-3, the full variable domain is ETGVTQSPTHLIKTRGQQVTLRCSSQSGHNTVSWYQQALGQGPQFIFQYYREEENGRGNFPPRFSGLQFPNYSSELNVNALELDDSALYLCASSLPSSSGNTIYFGEGSWLTVV.

This clone showed up just a few times. Here the CDR3 reads CASSYSGETNEKLFF. For the CDR3, the DNA is TGTGCCAGCAGTTACTCCGGAGAAACTAATGAAAAACTGTTTTTT. V and J are TRBV6-5 and TRBJ1-4; the D is unclear. This CDR3 comprises 15 residues. CDR1 and CDR2 (germline): MNHEY, SVGAGI. The ends were cut back, 0 bases at V and 1 base at J, with 6 bases in the middle.

The rearrangement joins TRBV5-1 to TRBJ1-6; no reliable D call. Germline V gene data show CDR1 as SGHRS and CDR2 as YFSETQ. V lost 3 bases, J lost 7 bases, and 8 bases lay in between. There are 13 residues in the CDR3. The CDR3 DNA reads TGCGCCAGCAGCTCCGGCGGGAATTCACCCCTCCACTTT. It translates to CASSSGGNSPLHF.

V is TRBV5-1 and J is TRBJ2-1, with 11 bases fitting TRBD2. This CDR3 has 16 amino acids. Germline V lookup: CDR1 SGHRS, CDR2 YFSETQ. J gave up 4 bases and V 0 bases, and 3 bases lay outside the gene matches. CDR3 protein: CASSLVAGGPYNEQFF. CDR3 bases: TGCGCCAGCAGCTTGGTAGCGGGAGGGCCTTACAATGAGCAGTTCTTC.

This chain links TRBV10-3 with TRBJ1-3; 9 bases are shared with TRBD1. V lost 8 bases to trimming and J lost 1 base; unmatched junction nucleotides: 9. This CDR3 comprises 16 residues. Looked up from germline, CDR1 is ENHRY and CDR2 is SYGVKD. The CDR3 is CAIGRDRASSGNTIYF. The CDR3, as DNA: TGTGCCATCGGCCGGGACAGGGCATCTTCTGGAAACACCATATATTTT.

The CDR3: CASSNRDRGPEAFF. The CDR3, as DNA: TGTGCCAGTAGTAACCGGGACAGGGGTCCTGAAGCTTTCTTT. The chain has TRBV19 and TRBJ1-1; 10 bases align to TRBD1. Losses at the gene ends were 4 bases for V and 6 bases for J; bases not matched to a gene: 5. In germline, CDR1 is LNHDA, CDR2 SQIVND (reference sequence). CDR3 length: 14 residues.

This chain links TRBV3-1 (or the pseudogene TRBV3-2) with TRBJ1-1; 10 bases agree with TRBD1. The germline V gene has CDR1 LGHDT and CDR2 YNNKEL (reference sequence). The V and J ends lost 4 bases and 10 bases, in that order; junction bases with no gene match: 3. This CDR3 comprises 12 residues. CDR3 sequence reads: CASSPRTGGAFF. CDR3 DNA sequence: TGTGCCAGCAGCCCCCGGACAGGGGGAGCTTTCTTT.

The V call is TRBV11-3, the J call TRBJ2-1, with D uncertain. Germline CDR1 SGHNT, CDR2 YENEEA. CDR3 length equals 14 residues. Trimming left V 0 bases short and J 9 bases short, with 12 bases between. The CDR3 DNA follows: TGTGCCAGCAGCTTAGATCCCTCGTCCCGTGAGCAGTTCTTC. Translating gives CASSLDPSSREQFF.

The genes are TRBV19 and TRBJ2-7; a possible D gene is TRBD2 (6 bases). The CDR3 covers 15 residues. The V gene lost 1 base and the J gene lost 0 bases, with 10 bases spanning the gap. Germline V gene lookup returns CDR1 LNHDA and CDR2 SQIVND (reference sequence). The CDR3 spells CASSIAAGASYEQYF. CDR3 DNA sequence: TGTGCCAGTAGTATAGCAGCGGGTGCCTCCTACGAGCAGTACTTC.

The chain recombines TRBV28 with TRBJ2-7; 8 nucleotides align to TRBD2. CDR3 length: 16 amino acids. Trimming took 8 bases from V and 3 from J; bases not matched to a gene: 15. CDR1 and CDR2 from the germline V gene are MDHEN and SYDVKM. CDR3 sequence: CASGTAGVAGFYEQYF. CDR3 sequence (DNA): TGTGCCAGCGGGACGGCGGGGGTAGCGGGGTTCTACGAGCAGTACTTC.